Shown below are 21 T cell receptor beta chains from a single sample sequenced in a study of T-cell reconstitution after alpha-beta-depleted transplantation in children listed by TCRdb under 2016. Library construction relied on PCR. Sequencing was performed on an Illumina HiSeq 2500. To normalize quantification of the TCRbeta repertoire, the TCR libraries were built with molecular barcoding that relied on unique molecular identifiers. TCRdb ran its own pipeline on the public reads, namely fastp trimming at Q25 and MiXCR clone calling, and kept in-frame beta chains. Rows matching on CDR3 protein sequence are summarized as one entry with the most common DNA and genes. For this sample there are some 550,000 distinct CDR3 sequences; about 21% appear just once. The ten largest clones take up 11% to 15% of the sample. This specimen's treatment or condition label, interpreted: allogeneic hematopoietic cell transplantation with graft depleted of TCRalphabeta T cells and CD19 B cells.

Sequencing used PBMCs, mostly from graft donor cells, obtained 360 days after TCRalphabeta/CD19-depleted stem cell transplant. The receptors stem from a boy under two years old who had a stem cell transplant for acute myeloid leukemia, so the T cells may come from the graft donor.

This clonotype occurred a few times. V is TRBV6-5 and J is TRBJ1-4; D is uncertain. CDR1 and CDR2 (germline): MNHEY, SVGAGI. The CDR3 loop spans 13 amino acids. V was trimmed by 7 bases and J by 10 bases, leaving 16 bases between them. CDR3 protein: CASITDGPRKLFF. DNA for the CDR3: TGTGCCAGCATTACGGACGGTCCCCGAAAACTGTTTTTT.

The chain has TRBV10-2 and TRBJ2-1; D gene ambiguous. The germline V gene has CDR1 WSHSY and CDR2 SAAADI. The CDR3 covers 14 residues. The germline V and J ends were trimmed by 7 bases and 6 bases, with 16 bases remaining between them. Written as DNA, the CDR3 is TGCGCCAGCACCCGAACTCTAGGTCCCAATGAGCAGTTCTTC. Translated: CASTRTLGPNEQFF.

The table lists this clonotype with many counts. This chain uses TRBV12-3 or TRBV12-4 with TRBJ2-2; 13 bases map to TRBD2. The CDR3 has 17 residues. Trimming at V came to 3 bases and at J to 4 bases, leaving 5 bases not matched to a gene. CDR3 amino acids: CASSFIGLAGATGELFF. Here the CDR3 DNA reads TGTGCCAGCAGTTTTATTGGACTAGCGGGGGCCACCGGGGAGCTGTTTTTT.

There are a few counts of this clonotype. The V gene is TRBV10-3, the J gene TRBJ2-1, with D uncertain. CDR3 size: 13 residues. Trimming cost V 3 bases and J 6 bases, with 9 bases left between them. Germline loops: CDR1 ENHRY, CDR2 SYGVKD. The CDR3 loop reads CAISDGDINEQFF. The CDR3 DNA sequence: TGTGCCATCAGTGACGGAGACATCAATGAGCAGTTCTTC.

There are a few counts of this clonotype. This rearrangement joins TRBV29-1 to TRBJ2-3; D gene uncertain. V lost 3 bases and J lost 0, with 7 bases in between. CDR3 length: 13 residues. Per germline, CDR1 SQVTM and CDR2 ANQGSEA. CDR3: CSVDKDSTDTQYF. CDR3 sequence (DNA): TGCAGCGTTGATAAAGATAGCACAGATACGCAGTATTTT.

In nucleotides, the CDR3 is TGTGCCACCAGCAGAGATCGAGAAGCGGGGGACACCGGGGAGCTGTTTTTT. Encoded protein: CATSRDREAGDTGELFF. The chain employs TRBV15 and TRBJ2-2; the match to TRBD2 covers 8 bases. Trimming removed 0 bases from V and 3 bases from J; junction bases left unmatched: 6. The CDR3 totals 17 residues. Germline-derived CDR1 and CDR2 are LNHNV and YYDKDF (reference sequence).

This clonotype was seen at least ten times. The chain links TRBV20-1 to TRBJ1-1, with D uncertain. From germline, CDR1 is DFQATT and CDR2 SNEGSKA (reference sequence). Deletions cut 1 base from V and 6 bases from J, with 15 bases between. The CDR3 runs 14 residues. CDR3 sequence reads: CSARGWSSGAEAFF. CDR3 coding DNA: TGCAGTGCTAGAGGGTGGTCTTCTGGTGCTGAAGCTTTCTTT.

The chain joins TRBV20-1 to TRBJ2-1; possible D gene TRBD2, 5 bases. This CDR3 is built from 15 residues. V was trimmed by 0 bases and J by 3 bases, leaving 12 bases between them. CDR1 and CDR2 (germline): DFQATT, SNEGSKA (reference sequence). The CDR3 DNA follows: TGCAGTGCTAGAGATCAGGACTGGAACTACAATGAGCAGTTCTTC. Residues: CSARDQDWNYNEQFF.

The rearrangement uses TRBV11-2 and TRBJ2-7; the match to TRBD1 covers 8 bases. With 5 bases clipped from V and 7 bases from J, the junction kept 19 bases outside the gene matches. Germline V gives CDR1 SGHAT, CDR2 FQNNGV. The CDR3 spans 17 residues. CDR3 sequence: CASSGPRGTGQGLEQYF. The CDR3 coding sequence is TGTGCCAGCAGCGGACCACGGGGCACCGGACAGGGTCTAGAGCAGTACTTC.

This clonotype was detected ten times or more. The chain is built from TRBV27 and TRBJ1-2; tentatively, D is TRBD1 (6 bases). With 0 bases removed from V and 4 bases from J, the gap between germline ends came to 9 bases. Germline loops: CDR1 MNHEY, CDR2 SMNVEV (reference sequence). The CDR3 contains 14 residues. CDR3 in amino acids: CASSLSKGVYGYTF. Here the CDR3 DNA reads TGTGCCAGCAGTTTATCGAAGGGGGTCTATGGCTACACCTTC.

The table lists this clonotype with a few counts. This chain joins TRBV5-1 and TRBJ1-2; TRBD1 aligns across 8 bases. The V and J ends lost 4 bases and 6 bases, in that order; junction bases with no gene match: 11. The germline V gene encodes CDR1 SGHRS and CDR2 YFSETQ. The CDR3 consists of 15 residues. DNA of the CDR3: TGCGCCAGCAGCCTACAGGACAGGGACGGTCATGGCTACACCTTC. Translated, it gives CASSLQDRDGHGYTF.

The chain combines TRBV6-2 or TRBV6-3 with TRBJ2-1; D gene ambiguous. CDR3 length: 15 amino acids. Germline CDR1 is MNHEY and CDR2 is SVGEGT. Trimming took off 2 bases at V and 4 bases at J, with 12 bases between the two ends. Here the CDR3 DNA reads TGTGCCAGCAGTTACAAGCCAGAACCTTACAATGAGCAGTTCTTC. Residues: CASSYKPEPYNEQFF.

This clonotype was seen ten or more times. The chain combines TRBV12-3 or TRBV12-4 with TRBJ1-2, with 7 bases identical to TRBD1. V lost 5 bases, J lost 7 bases, and 7 bases stayed unmatched. The CDR3 extends over 13 amino acids. The CDR3 loop reads CASSTQGRGGYTF. The CDR3 nucleotides read TGTGCCAGCAGTACACAGGGGCGGGGTGGCTACACCTTC.

This clonotype was counted many times. This sequence joins TRBV6-1 and TRBJ2-1; the D gene could be TRBD1 or TRBD2 (6 bases each). V gave up 8 bases and J gave up 1 base, with 9 bases separating them. The CDR3 length is 13 residues. Looked up from germline, CDR1 is MNHNS and CDR2 is SASEGT. The CDR3 sequence: CASRGPSYNEQFF. In DNA, the CDR3 is TGTGCCAGCCGGGGGCCTTCCTACAATGAGCAGTTCTTC.

This clonotype was counted ten times or more. This sequence joins TRBV7-9 and TRBJ2-2; tentatively, D is TRBD2 (5 bases). The V end was cut by 5 bases, the J end by 1 base, with 11 bases between. Germline CDR1 SEHNR, CDR2 FQNEAQ (reference sequence). This CDR3 has 15 amino acids. The CDR3 DNA reads as TGTGCCAGCAGCCCTAGTCGGGGGAACACCGGGGAGCTGTTTTTT. Its translation: CASSPSRGNTGELFF.

There are a few counts of this clonotype. The V call is TRBV20-1, the J call TRBJ2-3; 10 bases map to TRBD2. CDR3 size: 16 residues. Germline assignment: CDR1 DFQATT and CDR2 SNEGSKA (reference sequence). V was clipped by 0 bases and J by 2 bases; unmatched bases: 5. The CDR3 is CSARELSGGDTDTQYF. The CDR3 region has the DNA TGCAGTGCTAGAGAGCTGAGCGGGGGGGACACAGATACGCAGTATTTT.

This clonotype was detected a few times. The chain has TRBV25-1 and TRBJ1-1; D ambiguous. Germline V gives CDR1 MGHDK, CDR2 SYGVNS. The CDR3 sequence is 11 residues long. V was trimmed by 8 bases and J by 1 base, leaving 5 bases between them. CDR3 sequence: CASEKNTEAFF. DNA for the CDR3: TGTGCCAGCGAGAAGAACACTGAAGCTTTCTTT.

V and J are TRBV12-3 or TRBV12-4 and TRBJ2-7; 9 bases are shared with TRBD2. V lost 6 bases, J lost 2 bases, and 5 bases stayed unmatched. The CDR3 totals 14 residues. CDR3 bases: TGTGCCAGCAGCCCTTGGACTAGCGCCTACGAGCAGTACTTC. Translated, it gives CASSPWTSAYEQYF.

This chain uses TRBV12-3 or TRBV12-4 with TRBJ2-2; D is unresolved. Trimming cost V 1 base and J 7 bases, with 7 bases left between them. The CDR3 is made up of 13 amino acids. CDR3 sequence reads: CASSLVLIGELFF. CDR3 sequence (DNA): TGTGCCAGCAGTTTAGTACTAATCGGGGAGCTGTTTTTT.

This clonotype was counted between two and nine times. The rearrangement joins TRBV20-1 to TRBJ2-5, with no clear D. CDR1 and CDR2 from the germline V gene are DFQATT and SNEGSKA (reference sequence). The CDR3 extends over 14 amino acids. Trimming shortened V by 4 bases and J by 2 bases, and 14 bases separated the two germline ends. CDR3 DNA sequence: TGCAGTGCTAATGGACCGTCTATTCAAGAGACCCAGTACTTC. Translated: CSANGPSIQETQYF.

This clonotype appeared many times. V usage is TRBV12-3 or TRBV12-4 and J usage is TRBJ1-6, with D perhaps TRBD1 (5 bases). V was clipped by 6 bases and J by 5 bases, with 8 bases between them. The CDR3 runs 13 residues. CDR3 bases: TGTGCCAGCAGGGGGACGGATAATTCACCCCTCCACTTT. Its protein product is CASRGTDNSPLHF.